The entry below gives a single TCR beta chain sequence along with its context. There is no known antigen for this receptor. Base qualities are not provided; no much larger clone lies one nucleotide away. The method was the immunoSEQ multiplex PCR assay. For the multiplex PCR, a mixture combining 60 forward primers for TCR Vbeta segments and 13 reverse primers for TCR Jbeta segments was used. Amplification of the CDR3 region of rearranged TCR beta genes was performed with a multiplex PCR assay on genomic DNA. The amplified TCR beta libraries were sequenced on the Illumina HiSeq System as 87-base-pair reads. Concerning the study's data processing: A later analysis counted about 76 million unique TCR beta chains across the 600 to 850 repertoires, and 9 million to 14 million of these chains were shared by at least two donors. A nearest-neighbor algorithm error-corrected the raw reads and collapsed the reads into unique sequences, merging closely related sequences to remove PCR and sequencing errors. To assign V, D and J gene segments, CDR3 sequences were aligned to IMGT reference sequences. For a sequence to be retained, at least a six-nucleotide match to both a V gene segment and a J gene segment was required. A rearrangement counted as productive if the CDR3 had no stop codons and remained in frame with V and J, and every other rearrangement counted as non-productive. CDR3 was defined according to IMGT convention as the region running from the second conserved V-encoded cysteine to the conserved J-encoded phenylalanine. The earlier analysis of some 600 of the donors excluded sequences that lacked an unambiguous match to a single V gene segment. An earlier analysis of several hundred of the donors called V segments functional above 56.7% productive rearrangements and segregating when the between-donor standard deviation exceeded 5%. A statistical classification framework was built for diagnosing cytomegalovirus status from the catalog of TCR beta chain sequences. In a later analysis, V and J genes were assigned by comparing TCR nucleotide sequences against IMGT/GENE-DB human TR gene sequences. A later analysis assigned CDR3 sequences and most-parsimonious VDJ recombination scenarios with the TCRdist pipeline. In a later analysis, each TCR beta chain was defined by its CDR3 amino acid sequence together with its V-gene family, and reads lacking a unique V-gene family were excluded. A later analysis removed 592 highly shared, low-generation-probability nucleotide sequences to deal with suspected cross-contamination and a sequencing artifact. In a later analysis, a clonal expansion index for each public chain was calculated from normalized within-repertoire ranks of inferred template counts. Generation probabilities in a later analysis came from a VDJ recombination model fitted to out-of-frame rearrangements, and those results were checked against IGoR. A later analysis scored TCR-TCR, TCR-HLA and TCR-CMV co-occurrence with hypergeometric tests, applying a repertoire-size bias correction to TCR pairs. False discovery rates were estimated in a later analysis by permuting HLA or CMV assignments 20 times. In a later analysis, co-occurring TCRs were grouped with DBSCAN, and TCRdist sequence similarity was added when clustering was performed within HLA-allele-positive subsets. Repertoires with fewer than 30,000 or more than 120,000 public chains, plus five repertoires with anomalous nucleotide sharing, were excluded from co-occurrence clustering. TCRdb retrieved this table from immuneACCESS and kept in-frame rearrangements only. Not all clones are present; in checked studies, unresolved V genes account for under half, and no reason is known for the remainder. V, J and clone size derive from that table, while D and trimming were established from the DNA sequence. The sample contains roughly 170,000 clones, 84% of them found a single time. The ten top clones hold around 1.2% of the sample.

This sample stems from a study of cytomegalovirus exposure and HLA in healthy donors (dated by TCRdb to 2017 to 2019). Notes on the research overall: An earlier analysis of some 500 of the donors reported 276 Gb of sequence data and approximately 110 million unique TCR beta sequences from 150 million to 200 million T cells. A later analysis re-analyzed previously published TCR beta repertoires from roughly 690 donors and added high-resolution HLA genotyping to study TCR occurrence patterns. To predict cytomegalovirus infection status, the study brought together high-throughput TCR immunosequencing, statistical association of individual TCRs with disease status, and machine learning. On average, around 240,000 unique TCR beta nucleotide sequences were sequenced per donor among about 400 genotyped donors of the cohort, with roughly 18% of those sequences being non-productive. An earlier analysis of several hundred of the donors applied high-throughput TCR beta sequencing to assess whether each TCR beta V gene segment acted as functional or pseudogenic. All discovery cohort repertoires had been generated using a single sequencing platform. A separate validation cohort of over a hundred different subjects was used in addition to the 666-subject first cohort. Of the 350 to 450 genotyped donors, roughly 85% fell in the genetic ancestry cluster associated with self-reported Caucasian donors. Genome-wide SNP genotypes for about 60% of the roughly 700 donors were used in a later genetic analysis, which treated that subset as a discovery cohort. The study aimed to test whether signatures of past pathogen exposure could be identified by cataloging public T cell receptors. The T cell repertoires of under 700 subjects were profiled by immunosequencing and related to cytomegalovirus serostatus. Both class I and class II loci were covered by HLA typing, at four-digit resolution. The number of donors typed differed by locus, with about 629-630 for A, B, C, DRB1 and DQB1, 522 for DQA1, 600 to 610 for DPA1, and around 450 for DPB1. Rather than drawing on any new phenotypic data, the later analysis identified candidate immune exposures from TCR beta sequences and the way those sequences occurred across donors. Approximately 310 gigabases of sequencing data and 70 million to 100 million unique TCR sequences made up an early release that covered several hundred HLA-typed donors. Donor age, sex, ethnicity and CMV serostatus were collected together with the repertoire data. Roughly five DR-DQ haplotypes were treated as single units for association and clustering because of strong linkage in the cohort. Here is what the overall study found, with its caveats: Presence/absence analyses assumed roughly uniform sequencing depth across donors, an assumption that may not hold. A later analysis found that TCR association rates varied across HLA loci, with DRB1 alleles showing the most associated TCRs and HLA-C alleles the fewest. The classifier was reported to diagnose cytomegalovirus status with high specificity and sensitivity in both the original cohort and the validation cohort. A later analysis associated 16,951 TCR beta sequences with specific HLA alleles at a false discovery rate of 0.05. A few of the identified cytomegalovirus-associated TCR beta chains were confirmed in vitro to be specific for cytomegalovirus antigens. An association between a missense DCLRE1C variant and V-gene and J-gene trimming of TCR beta chains was found in a later genetic analysis and replicated in an independent cohort. Because some donors lacked HLA typing at each locus, the association tests relied only on the typed subset. Linkage disequilibrium might explain the correlated functional status among segregating V segments, but an unknown experimental factor could not be ruled out. In the study, 150 to 200 TCR beta chains were listed as associated with cytomegalovirus. Because the 87-base-pair reads could not distinguish some IMGT-functional V segments, including TRBV6-2 and TRBV6-3, those segments were excluded. In a later analysis, several top co-occurrence clusters were reported to appear linked to parvovirus B19, influenza, CMV and Epstein-Barr virus. An earlier analysis of around 500 of the donors showed that most TCR beta V segments appeared in productive rearrangements either about 90% or about 30% of the time, which broadly matched IMGT annotations. Assigning TCR associations to individual alleles was difficult when HLA alleles, especially DR and DQ, strongly co-occurred. According to the authors, the approach could potentially be generalized to other disease states and immunological phenotypes. In a later genetic analysis, fewer N-insertions in productive TCRs were reported among donors in an Asian-associated ancestry cluster than the approximately 710-donor mean. In a later analysis, most CMV-associated TCR beta chains were found to appear HLA-restricted, with HLA associations seemingly driven largely by CMV exposure. Because counts were too low, 15 to 20 rarely observed V segments, including chromosome 9 orphons, were excluded from the earlier analysis of a few hundred of the donors. A cluster of highly shared sequence variants was judged likely to be a technical artifact of the sequencing pipeline. CMV serostatus was the only immune exposure information available for the cohort. The cohort was sequenced for TCR beta chains only, and without alpha or paired-chain data the features that could be detected were limited. Across donors, most TCR sequences were observed very rarely, whereas some public TCRs were present in many individuals. A later analysis found that HLA-associated TCR beta chains were more clonally expanded and had lower generation probabilities than equally common non-associated chains. A further reported finding was that TCR beta sequences accurately predicted the HLA-A and HLA-B alleles for most subjects in the first cohort.

The germline V gene yields MRHNA for CDR1 and SNTAGT for CDR2. CDR3 length: 15 amino acids, cysteine to phenylalanine. Only CDR3 DNA remains: 45 bases, in frame from the first base. Trimmed from V: 5 bases; trimmed from J: 4 bases; junction bases lacking a gene match: 6. The cohort comprised 670 or so healthy bone marrow donors. At the time of sampling, all cohort members were nominally healthy, though unrecorded immune exposures were likely present. The donor was CMV seropositive and was included in the group of 300 or so seropositive cohort members. Every donor gave a peripheral blood sample, and the peripheral blood mononuclear cells from that sample were used for TCR beta sequencing. Genomic DNA was extracted from the blood cell samples with the Qiagen DNeasy Blood Extraction Kit.

Recombination connected TRBV6-4 to TRBJ2-7; 12 central nucleotides agree with TRBD1. This TCR was sampled from a girl aged 2-10 years in good health and CMV-seropositive. Material for sequencing was PBMCs. The CDR3 region has the sequence CASSPGTGGWYEQYF. In nucleotides, the sequence is TGTGCCAGCAGTCCCGGGACAGGGGGCTGGTACGAGCAGTACTTC.